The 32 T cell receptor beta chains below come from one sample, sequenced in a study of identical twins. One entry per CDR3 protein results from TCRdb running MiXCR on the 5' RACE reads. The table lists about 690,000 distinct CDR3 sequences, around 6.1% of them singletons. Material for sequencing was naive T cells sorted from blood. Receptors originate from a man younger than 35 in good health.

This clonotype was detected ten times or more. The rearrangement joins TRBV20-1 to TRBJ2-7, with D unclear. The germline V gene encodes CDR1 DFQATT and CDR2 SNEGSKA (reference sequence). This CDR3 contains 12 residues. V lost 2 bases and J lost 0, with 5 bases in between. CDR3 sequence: CSARQSSYEQYV. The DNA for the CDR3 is TGCAGTGCTAGACAGAGCTCCTACGAGCAGTACGTC.

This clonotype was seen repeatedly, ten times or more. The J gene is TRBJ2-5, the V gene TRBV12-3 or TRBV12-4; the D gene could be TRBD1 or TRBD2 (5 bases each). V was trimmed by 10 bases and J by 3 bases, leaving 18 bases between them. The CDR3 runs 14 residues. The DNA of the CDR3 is TGTGCCAAAAAGACGGGGCTAAAAAAAGAGACCCAGTACTTC. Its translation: CAKKTGLKKETQYF.

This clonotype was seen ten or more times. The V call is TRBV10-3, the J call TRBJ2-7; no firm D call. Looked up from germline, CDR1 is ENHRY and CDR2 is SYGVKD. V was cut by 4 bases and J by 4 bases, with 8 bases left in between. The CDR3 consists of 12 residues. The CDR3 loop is CAISGPKYEQYF. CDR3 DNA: TGTGCCATCAGTGGTCCGAAGTACGAGCAGTACTTC.

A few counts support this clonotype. CDR3 bases: TGTGCCAGTAGTACCATACTAGGATATGAGCAGTTCTTC. Translated, it gives CASSTILGYEQFF. The chain uses TRBV19 and TRBJ2-1, with D perhaps TRBD2 (5 bases). The germline V gene has CDR1 LNHDA and CDR2 SQIVND (reference sequence). The CDR3 runs 13 residues. Deletions cut 4 bases from V and 8 bases from J, with 12 bases between.

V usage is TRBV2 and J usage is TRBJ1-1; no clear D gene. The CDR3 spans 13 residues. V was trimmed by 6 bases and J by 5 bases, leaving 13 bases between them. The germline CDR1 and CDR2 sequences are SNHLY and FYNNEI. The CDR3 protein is CASRLGSETEAFF. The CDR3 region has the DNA TGTGCCAGCAGGTTGGGGAGTGAAACTGAAGCTTTCTTT.

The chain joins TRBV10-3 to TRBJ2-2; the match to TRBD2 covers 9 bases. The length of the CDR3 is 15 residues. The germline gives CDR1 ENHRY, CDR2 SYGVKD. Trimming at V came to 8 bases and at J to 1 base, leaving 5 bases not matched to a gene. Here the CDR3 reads CAIATSGLNTGELFF. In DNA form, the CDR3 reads TGTGCCATCGCTACTAGCGGGCTGAACACCGGGGAGCTGTTTTTT.

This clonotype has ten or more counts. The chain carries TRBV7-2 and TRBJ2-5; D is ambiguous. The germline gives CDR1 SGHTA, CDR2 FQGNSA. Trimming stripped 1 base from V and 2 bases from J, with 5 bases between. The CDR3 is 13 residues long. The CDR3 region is CASSLVWQETQYF. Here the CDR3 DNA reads TGTGCCAGCAGCTTAGTCTGGCAAGAGACCCAGTACTTC.

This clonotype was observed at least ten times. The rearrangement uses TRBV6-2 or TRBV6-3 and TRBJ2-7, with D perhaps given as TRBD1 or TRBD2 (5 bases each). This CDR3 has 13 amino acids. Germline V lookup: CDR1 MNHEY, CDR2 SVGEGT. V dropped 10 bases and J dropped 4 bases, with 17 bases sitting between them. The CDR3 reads CATGTEENYEQYF. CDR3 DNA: TGTGCCACCGGGACCGAAGAAAATTACGAGCAGTACTTC.

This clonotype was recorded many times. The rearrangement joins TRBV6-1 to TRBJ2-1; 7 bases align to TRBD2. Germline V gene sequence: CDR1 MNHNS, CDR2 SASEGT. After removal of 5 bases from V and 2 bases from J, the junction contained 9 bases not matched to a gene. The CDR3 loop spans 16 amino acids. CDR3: CASSLSASGAYNEQFF. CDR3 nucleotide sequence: TGTGCCAGCAGTCTGTCGGCTAGCGGAGCCTACAATGAGCAGTTCTTC.

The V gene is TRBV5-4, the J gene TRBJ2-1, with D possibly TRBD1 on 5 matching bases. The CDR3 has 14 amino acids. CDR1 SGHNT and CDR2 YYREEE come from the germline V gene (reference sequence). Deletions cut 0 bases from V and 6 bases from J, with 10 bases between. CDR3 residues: CASSLDTGTNEQFF. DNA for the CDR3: TGTGCCAGCAGCTTGGATACAGGTACCAATGAGCAGTTCTTC.

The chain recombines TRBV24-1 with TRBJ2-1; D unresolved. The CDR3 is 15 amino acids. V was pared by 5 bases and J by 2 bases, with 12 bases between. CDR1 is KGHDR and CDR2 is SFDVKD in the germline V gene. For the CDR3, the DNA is TGTGCCACCAGTGTGGGGAACTCGGCCTACAATGAGCAGTTCTTC. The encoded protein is CATSVGNSAYNEQFF.

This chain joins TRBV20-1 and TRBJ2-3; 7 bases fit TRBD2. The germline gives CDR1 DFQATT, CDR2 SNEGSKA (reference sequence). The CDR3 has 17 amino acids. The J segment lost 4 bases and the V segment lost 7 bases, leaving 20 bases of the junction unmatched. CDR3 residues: CSVTILAGDRRPDTQYF. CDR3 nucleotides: TGCAGTGTTACGATTTTGGCGGGAGATCGCCGCCCAGATACGCAGTATTTT.

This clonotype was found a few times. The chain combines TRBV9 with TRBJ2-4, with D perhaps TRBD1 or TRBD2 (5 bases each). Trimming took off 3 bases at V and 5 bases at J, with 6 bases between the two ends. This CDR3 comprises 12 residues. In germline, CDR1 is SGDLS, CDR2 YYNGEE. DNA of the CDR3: TGTGCCAGCAGCGGGGACCAAAACATTCAGTACTTC. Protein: CASSGDQNIQYF.

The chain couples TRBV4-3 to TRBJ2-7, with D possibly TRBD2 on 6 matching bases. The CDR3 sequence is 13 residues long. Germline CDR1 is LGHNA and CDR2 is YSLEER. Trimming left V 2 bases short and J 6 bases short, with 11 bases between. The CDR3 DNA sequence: TGCGCCAGCAGCCAATCTCGGGGAGGCGAGCAGTACTTC. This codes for CASSQSRGGEQYF.

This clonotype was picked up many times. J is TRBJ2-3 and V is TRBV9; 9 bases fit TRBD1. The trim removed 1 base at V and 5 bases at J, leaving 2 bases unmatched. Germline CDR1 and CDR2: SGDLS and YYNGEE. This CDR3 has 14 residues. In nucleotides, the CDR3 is TGTGCCAGCAGCGTAACAGGGGGCCTAGATACGCAGTATTTT. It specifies CASSVTGGLDTQYF.

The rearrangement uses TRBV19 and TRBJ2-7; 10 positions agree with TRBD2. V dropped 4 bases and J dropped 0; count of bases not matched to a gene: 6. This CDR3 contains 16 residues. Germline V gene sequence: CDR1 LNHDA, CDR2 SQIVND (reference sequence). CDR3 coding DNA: TGTGCCAGTAGTAACCGGCCTAGCGGGAGCTCCTACGAGCAGTACTTC. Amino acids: CASSNRPSGSSYEQYF.

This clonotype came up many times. CDR3 nucleotides: TGTGCCACCGAGGCATGGCAAGGGCCCGATACGCAGTATTTT. This codes for CATEAWQGPDTQYF. The rearrangement joins TRBV12-3 or TRBV12-4 to TRBJ2-3; the D is unclear. The germline V and J ends were trimmed by 10 bases and 6 bases, with 20 bases remaining between them. CDR3 length: 14 amino acids.

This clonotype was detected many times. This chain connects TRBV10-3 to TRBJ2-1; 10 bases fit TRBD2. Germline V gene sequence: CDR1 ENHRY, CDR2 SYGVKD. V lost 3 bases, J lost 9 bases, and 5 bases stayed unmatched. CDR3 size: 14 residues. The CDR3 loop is CAISDLAGVGEQFF. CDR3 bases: TGTGCCATCAGTGACCTAGCGGGAGTAGGTGAGCAGTTCTTC.

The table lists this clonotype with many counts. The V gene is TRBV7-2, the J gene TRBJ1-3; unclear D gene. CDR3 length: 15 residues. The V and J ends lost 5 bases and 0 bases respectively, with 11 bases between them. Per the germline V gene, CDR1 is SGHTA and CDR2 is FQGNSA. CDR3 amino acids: CASSTHTSSGNTIYF. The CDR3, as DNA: TGTGCCAGCAGCACCCATACGAGCTCTGGAAACACCATATATTTT.

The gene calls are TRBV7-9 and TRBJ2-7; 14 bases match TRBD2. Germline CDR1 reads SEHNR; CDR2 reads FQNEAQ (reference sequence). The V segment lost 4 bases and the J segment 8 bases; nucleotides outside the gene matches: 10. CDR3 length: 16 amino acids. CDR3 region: CASSSPRLAGGVKQYF. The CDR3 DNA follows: TGTGCCAGCAGCTCCCCACGACTAGCGGGAGGGGTGAAGCAGTACTTC.

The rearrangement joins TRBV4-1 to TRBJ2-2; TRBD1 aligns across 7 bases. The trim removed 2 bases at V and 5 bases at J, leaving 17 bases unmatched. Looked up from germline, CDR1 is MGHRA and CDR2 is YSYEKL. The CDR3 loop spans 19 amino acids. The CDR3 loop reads CASSQNPTIDRVGTGELFF. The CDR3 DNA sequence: TGCGCCAGCAGCCAAAACCCCACAATAGACAGGGTTGGAACCGGGGAGCTGTTTTTT.

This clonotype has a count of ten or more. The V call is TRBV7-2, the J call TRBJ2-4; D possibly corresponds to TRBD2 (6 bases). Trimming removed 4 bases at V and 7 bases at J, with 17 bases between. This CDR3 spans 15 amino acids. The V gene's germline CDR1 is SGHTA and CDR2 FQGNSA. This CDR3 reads CASSSTGTHGNIQYF. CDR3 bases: TGTGCCAGCAGCTCTACCGGGACTCATGGGAACATTCAGTACTTC.

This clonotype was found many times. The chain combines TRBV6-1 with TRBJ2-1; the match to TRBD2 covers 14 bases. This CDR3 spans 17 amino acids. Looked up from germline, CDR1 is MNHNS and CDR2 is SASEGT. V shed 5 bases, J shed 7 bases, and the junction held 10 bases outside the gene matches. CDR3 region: CASSTGTSGSNWNEQFF. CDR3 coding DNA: TGTGCCAGCAGTACCGGGACTAGCGGGAGTAACTGGAATGAGCAGTTCTTC.

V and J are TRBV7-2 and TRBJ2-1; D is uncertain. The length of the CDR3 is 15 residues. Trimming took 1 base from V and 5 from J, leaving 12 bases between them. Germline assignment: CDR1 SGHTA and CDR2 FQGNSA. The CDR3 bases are TGTGCCAGCAGCTTAGGCCGGCTAAGCGACAATGAGCAGTTCTTC. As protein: CASSLGRLSDNEQFF.

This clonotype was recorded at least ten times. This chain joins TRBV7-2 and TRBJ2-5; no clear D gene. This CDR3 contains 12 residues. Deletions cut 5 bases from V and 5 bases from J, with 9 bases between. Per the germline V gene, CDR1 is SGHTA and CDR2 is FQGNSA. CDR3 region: CASSPHGETQYF. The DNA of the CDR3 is TGTGCCAGCAGCCCTCACGGCGAGACCCAGTACTTC.

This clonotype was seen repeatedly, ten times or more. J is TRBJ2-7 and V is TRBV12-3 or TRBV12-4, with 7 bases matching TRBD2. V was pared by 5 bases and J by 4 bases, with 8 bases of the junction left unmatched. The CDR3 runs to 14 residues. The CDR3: CASSPRVGGYEQYF. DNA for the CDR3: TGTGCCAGCAGTCCTCGAGTGGGGGGGTACGAGCAGTACTTC.

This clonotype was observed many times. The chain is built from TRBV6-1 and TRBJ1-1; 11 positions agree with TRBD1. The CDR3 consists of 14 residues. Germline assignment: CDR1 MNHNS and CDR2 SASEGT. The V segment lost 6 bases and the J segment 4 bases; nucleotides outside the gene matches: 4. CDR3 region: CASRRTGGPTEAFF. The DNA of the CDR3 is TGTGCCAGCAGGCGGACAGGGGGCCCCACTGAAGCTTTCTTT.

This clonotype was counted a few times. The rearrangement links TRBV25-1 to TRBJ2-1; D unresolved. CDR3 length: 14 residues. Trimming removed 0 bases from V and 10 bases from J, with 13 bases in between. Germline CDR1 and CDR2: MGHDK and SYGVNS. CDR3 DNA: TGTGCCAGCAGTGAATATAACATAGGGTCCGAGCAGTTCTTC. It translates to CASSEYNIGSEQFF.

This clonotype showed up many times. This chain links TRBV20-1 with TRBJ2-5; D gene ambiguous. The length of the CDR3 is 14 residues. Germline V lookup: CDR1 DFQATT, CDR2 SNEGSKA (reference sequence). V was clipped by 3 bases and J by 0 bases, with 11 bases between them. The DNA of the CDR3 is TGCAGTGCTAGTCCGGACGGAGACCAAGAGACCCAGTACTTC. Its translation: CSASPDGDQETQYF.

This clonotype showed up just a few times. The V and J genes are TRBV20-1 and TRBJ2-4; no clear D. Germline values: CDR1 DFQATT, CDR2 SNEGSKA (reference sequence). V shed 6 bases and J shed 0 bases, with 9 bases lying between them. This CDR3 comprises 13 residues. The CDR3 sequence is CSAPDPAKNIQYF. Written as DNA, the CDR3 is TGCAGTGCACCGGACCCAGCCAAAAACATTCAGTACTTC.

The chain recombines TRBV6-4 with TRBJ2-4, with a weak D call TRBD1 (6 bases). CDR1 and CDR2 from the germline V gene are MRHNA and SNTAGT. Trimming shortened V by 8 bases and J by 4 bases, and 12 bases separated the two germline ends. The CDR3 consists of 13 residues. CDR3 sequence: CASDPRGKNIQYF. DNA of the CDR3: TGTGCCAGCGACCCGAGGGGGAAAAACATTCAGTACTTC.

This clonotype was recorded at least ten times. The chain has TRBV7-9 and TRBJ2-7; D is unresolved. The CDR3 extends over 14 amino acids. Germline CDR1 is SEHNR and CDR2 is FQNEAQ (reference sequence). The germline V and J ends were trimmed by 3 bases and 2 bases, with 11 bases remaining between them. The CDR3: CASSLLGMPYEQYV. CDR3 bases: TGTGCCAGCAGCTTGTTAGGGATGCCCTACGAGCAGTACGTC.